This T cell receptor beta chain was documented in a study of blood T cell repertoires in COVID-19. In the study overall: Sites across the United States, Italy and Spain contributed samples from acute and convalescent COVID-19. PBMCs, B-cell-depleted T cells, or T cells provided the cDNA or gDNA that made up the material.

Original analysis: From reference gene primer amplification, estimates of nucleated cell counts were derived. The assay was immunoSEQ multiplex PCR, and TCRdb's table has in-frame clones only and misses some. The V and J calls and the clone size are those of that table, but D and trimming were determined from the DNA. The table has about 240,000 clones, around 85% seen once; the top ten hold about 3.5%. CDR1 and CDR2 from the germline V gene are SGHDN and FVKESK. Trimming removed 4 bases from V and 2 bases from J; junction bases left unmatched: 1. This CDR3 region has 14 residues. Assignment of participants to cohorts was predicated upon participant-reported clinical history.

The source material was PBMCs or T cells enriched from blood (not recorded which). The chain recombines TRBV14 with TRBJ2-7, with 11 positions matching TRBD1. The sequence was obtained from a woman aged 40 to 49 with acute COVID-19. CDR3 sequence: CASSRTGGAYEQYF. CDR3 coding DNA: TGTGCCAGCAGCCGGACAGGGGGCGCCTACGAGCAGTACTTC. Combining the CDR3 with reference TRBV14 and TRBJ2-7 gives the whole variable domain EAGVTQFPSHSVIEKGQTVTLRCDPISGHDNLYWYRRVMGKEIKFLLHFVKESKQDESGMPNNRFLAERTGGTYSTLKVQPAELEDSGVYFCASSRTGGAYEQYFGPGTRLTVT.